This T cell receptor (beta chain) stems from a study of blood T cell repertoires in COVID-19. The study assigned cohorts using participant-reported clinical history. Assay used: immunoSEQ multiplex PCR; TCRdb lists only in-frame clones, some missing. Among fewer than 350,000 clones listed, approximately 90% were seen once. Material for sequencing was PBMCs or T cells enriched from blood (not recorded which). This receptor was obtained from a middle-aged woman who had recovered from COVID-19.

The CDR3: CATSSPKLASKETQYF. DNA of the CDR3: TGTGCCACCAGTAGCCCCAAACTAGCGAGCAAAGAGACCCAGTACTTC. The V call is TRBV15, the J call TRBJ2-5; TRBD2 agrees at 7 bases. The CDR3 runs 16 residues. V shed 6 bases and J 3 bases; nucleotides not matched to a gene: 13. Germline values: CDR1 LNHNV, CDR2 YYDKDF (reference sequence).